These 12 T cell receptor beta chains came from one sample sequenced in a study of T cells expressing NK-cell markers. TCRdb re-called the 5' RACE reads; one entry per CDR3 protein, DNA not given. The repertoire table contains 400,000 to 550,000 distinct CDR3 sequences. Sequenced: blood T cells: a sorted CD56 or NKG2C T cell subset, CD4+ or CD8+ T cells, or bulk PBMC T cells (not recorded which). These receptors originate from a woman between 18 and 69 years old in good health.

The chain joins TRBV12-3 or TRBV12-4 to TRBJ1-6. The CDR3 length is 14 residues. This CDR3 reads CASSLGEGPVSLHF.

This CDR3 is CASNPTSGGTGELFF. The rearrangement links TRBV3-1 to TRBJ2-2; TCRdb outputs TRBD2, but without DNA this stays unchecked. Germline-derived CDR1 and CDR2 are LGHDT and YNNKEL (reference sequence). The CDR3 runs to 15 residues. The full variable domain, completed using reference TRBV3-1 and TRBJ2-2, is DTAVSQTPKYLVTQMGNDKSIKCEQNLGHDTMYWYKQDSKKFLKIMFSYNNKELIINETVPNRFSPKSPDKAHLNLHINSLELGDSAVYFCASNPTSGGTGELFFGEGSRLTVL.

The gene calls are TRBV29-1 and TRBJ2-2. The CDR3 consists of 13 residues. Germline V gene data show CDR1 as SQVTM and CDR2 as ANQGSEA. The CDR3 reads CSGLLANTGELFF.

The V call is TRBV4-3, the J call TRBJ2-5; TCRdb calls TRBD1, which cannot be checked without DNA. This CDR3 is 17 amino acids long. In germline, CDR1 is LGHNA, CDR2 YSLEER. The CDR3: CASSQDLGGGQQETQYF.

V usage is TRBV5-6 and J usage is TRBJ2-2; lacking DNA, the TRBD1 call made by TCRdb goes unchecked. The length of the CDR3 is 16 residues. The germline V gene encodes CDR1 SGHDT and CDR2 YYEEEE. The CDR3 sequence: CASRTRQAGETGELFF.

The chain links TRBV2 to TRBJ2-5; there is no DNA to check the TCRdb D call of TRBD1. This CDR3 is 15 amino acids long. Germline CDR1 SNHLY, CDR2 FYNNEI. CDR3 region: CASSAGQGARETQYF.

The chain carries TRBV7-2 and TRBJ2-5; TCRdb picks TRBD1, but there is no DNA to check that call. Germline CDR1 reads SGHTA; CDR2 reads FQGNSA. The CDR3 is 14 residues long. The chain's CDR3 is CASSLEQASETQYF.

The CDR3 loop reads CATSPRTGQYEQYF. This chain uses TRBV24-1 with TRBJ2-7; no DNA is available, so the TRBD1 call from TCRdb remains unchecked. The CDR3 loop spans 14 amino acids. Germline V gene lookup returns CDR1 KGHDR and CDR2 SFDVKD.

The chain recombines TRBV28 with TRBJ1-5; the D call of TRBD1 rests on TCRdb alone, since no DNA is present to check it. CDR3 length equals 14 residues. Germline CDR1 reads MDHEN; CDR2 reads SYDVKM. The CDR3 loop is CASSRGQFNQPQHF.

This chain joins TRBV25-1 and TRBJ2-5; the D call of TRBD1 rests on TCRdb alone, since no DNA is present to check it. CDR3 size: 16 residues. CDR1 is MGHDK and CDR2 is SYGVNS in the germline V gene. Here the CDR3 reads CASSEWSGGVQETQYF.

The chain recombines TRBV27 with TRBJ1-1; the TRBD1 assignment by TCRdb is unverifiable without DNA. This CDR3 comprises 14 residues. The germline gives CDR1 MNHEY, CDR2 SMNVEV (reference sequence). The CDR3 sequence: CASSKGQWNTEAFF.

The gene calls are TRBV29-1 and TRBJ1-1. The V gene's germline CDR1 is SQVTM and CDR2 ANQGSEA. The CDR3 contains 12 residues. The CDR3 loop is CSVVTANTEAFF.